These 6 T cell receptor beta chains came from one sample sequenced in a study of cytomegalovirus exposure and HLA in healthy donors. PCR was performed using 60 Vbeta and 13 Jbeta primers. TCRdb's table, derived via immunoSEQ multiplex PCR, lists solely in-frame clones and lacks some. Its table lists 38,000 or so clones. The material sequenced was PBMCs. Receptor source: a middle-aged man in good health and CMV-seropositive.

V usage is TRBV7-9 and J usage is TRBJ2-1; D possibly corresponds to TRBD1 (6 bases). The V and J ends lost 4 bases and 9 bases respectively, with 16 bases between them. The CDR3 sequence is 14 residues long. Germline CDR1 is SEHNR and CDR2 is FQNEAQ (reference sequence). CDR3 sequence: CASSSITGLGEQFF. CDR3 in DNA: TGTGCCAGCAGCTCAATTACAGGGTTGGGTGAGCAGTTCTTC.

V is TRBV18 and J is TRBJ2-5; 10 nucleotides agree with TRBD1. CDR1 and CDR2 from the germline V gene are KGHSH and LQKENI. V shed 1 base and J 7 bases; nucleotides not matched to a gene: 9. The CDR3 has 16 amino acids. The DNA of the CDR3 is TGTGCCAGCTCACCACTCACGGGACAGGGGTCGGGGACCCAGTACTTC. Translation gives CASSPLTGQGSGTQYF.

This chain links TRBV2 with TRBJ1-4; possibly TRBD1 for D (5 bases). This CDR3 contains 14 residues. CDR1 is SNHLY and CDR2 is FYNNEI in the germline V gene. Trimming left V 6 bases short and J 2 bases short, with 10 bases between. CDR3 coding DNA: TGTGCCAGCAGGGAGGGGACCACTAATGAAAAACTGTTTTTT. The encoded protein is CASREGTTNEKLFF.

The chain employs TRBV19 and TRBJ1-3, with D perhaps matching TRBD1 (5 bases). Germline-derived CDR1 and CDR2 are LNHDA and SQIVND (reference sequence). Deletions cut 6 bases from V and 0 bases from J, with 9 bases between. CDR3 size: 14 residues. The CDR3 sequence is CASRGVSSGNTIYF. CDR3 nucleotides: TGTGCCAGTAGAGGGGTGAGCTCTGGAAACACCATATATTTT.

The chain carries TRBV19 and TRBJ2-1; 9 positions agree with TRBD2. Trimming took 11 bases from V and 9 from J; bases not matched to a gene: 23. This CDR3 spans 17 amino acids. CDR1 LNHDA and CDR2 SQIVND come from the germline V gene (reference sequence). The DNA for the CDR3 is TGTGCCTCCCCACCAGGGAGGGCGGGAGGGCCTCGGGGTGAGCAGTTCTTC. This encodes CASPPGRAGGPRGEQFF.

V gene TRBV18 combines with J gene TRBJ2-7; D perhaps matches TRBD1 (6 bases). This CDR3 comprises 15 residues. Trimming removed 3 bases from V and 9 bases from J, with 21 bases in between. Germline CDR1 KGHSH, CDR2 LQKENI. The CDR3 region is CASSPDRTTISAQYF. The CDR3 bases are TGTGCCAGCTCACCGGACAGAACTACGATTAGTGCGCAGTACTTC.